Below, one T cell receptor beta chain is given with its context. The antigen is not known. Trimming cost V 1 base and J 0 bases, with 15 bases left between them. Germline V gene sequence: CDR1 SEHNR, CDR2 FQNEAQ (reference sequence). The length of the CDR3 is 17 residues. The PCR employed 60 Vbeta primers together with 13 Jbeta primers. The data were produced by immunoSEQ multiplex PCR, yet TCRdb's version contains in-frame clones alone and is incomplete. This table holds 150,000 to 200,000 clones, 78% found once. Healthy bone marrow donors supplied every sample. These data come from a study of cytomegalovirus exposure and HLA in healthy donors. Study-wide results and limits: Reported performance of the classifier showed diagnosis of cytomegalovirus status with high specificity and sensitivity. According to an earlier analysis, most TCR beta V segments yielded productive rearrangements about 90% or about 30% of the time. Reportedly, fewer N-insertions than the 666-donor mean appeared in an Asian-associated ancestry cluster in a later analysis.

This clonotype was obtained from a female donor in good health and CMV-seronegative. Material: PBMCs. The chain is built from TRBV7-9 and TRBJ2-5; weak D call: TRBD1 (5 bases). The CDR3 sequence is CASSLDPTQGYQETQYF. CDR3 nucleotide sequence: TGTGCCAGCAGCTTAGACCCTACTCAGGGTTACCAAGAGACCCAGTACTTC.